One sample yielded the 16 T cell receptor beta chains listed below, sequenced in a study of T cells after yellow fever vaccination. TCRdb re-derived calls from the 5' RACE reads in MiXCR, one entry per CDR3 protein. The data contain some 160,000 distinct CDR3 sequences, more than 5.5% of them seen just once; the ten biggest clones take up over 2%. The material was CD4+ T cells sorted from PBMCs, obtained more than 4 days after the first yellow fever vaccination. These receptors were collected from a man younger than 35 who received the YFV17D yellow fever vaccine.

This clonotype was recorded many times. The chain couples TRBV4-2 to TRBJ2-3, with TRBD2 matching 7 bases. The V gene end was trimmed by 6 bases and the J gene end by 0 bases; junction bases not matched to a gene: 6. The V gene's germline CDR1 is LGHNA and CDR2 YNFKEQ. The CDR3 consists of 15 residues. Here the CDR3 reads CASSGGGSSTDTQYF. The CDR3 DNA is TGTGCCAGCAGTGGGGGGGGATCTAGCACAGATACGCAGTATTTT.

In its sample, this clonotype was seen many times. The chain couples TRBV10-1 to TRBJ2-7; 9 bases fit TRBD1. This CDR3 region has 12 residues. The trim removed 6 bases at V and 8 bases at J, leaving 5 bases unmatched. Germline loops: CDR1 WNHNN, CDR2 SYGVQD (reference sequence). The DNA for the CDR3 is TGCGCCAGCAGCGGGACAGGGCGGCAGCAGTACTTC. Translating it yields CASSGTGRQQYF.

This chain's CDR3 is CARSLDSQSSYNEQFF. Written as DNA, the CDR3 is TGTGCCAGAAGCTTGGATAGCCAGAGCTCCTACAATGAGCAGTTCTTC. This rearrangement joins TRBV5-3 to TRBJ2-1; D gene unclear. TRBV5-3 is assigned to the ORF class and has an uncertain function. V lost 0 bases and J 0 bases, leaving 10 bases between the germline ends. The CDR3 has 16 amino acids.

The rearrangement uses TRBV28 and TRBJ1-2; maybe TRBD1 (5 bases). The V end was cut by 2 bases, the J end by 6 bases, with 25 bases between. The CDR3 sequence is 18 residues long. Germline V CDR1 and CDR2: MDHEN, SYDVKM. The CDR3 sequence is CASSLGRAFRTGSNGYTF. In nucleotides, the CDR3 is TGTGCCAGCAGTTTAGGCAGGGCCTTCCGGACGGGGAGTAATGGCTACACCTTC.

The gene calls are TRBV15 and TRBJ1-2; D is possibly TRBD1 (5 bases). Germline V lookup: CDR1 LNHNV, CDR2 YYDKDF (reference sequence). The CDR3 contains 15 residues. V was clipped by 1 base and J by 6 bases, with 15 bases between them. DNA for the CDR3: TGTGCCACCAGCAGAGCCGGGACCCCCGGGAATGGCTACACCTTC. It yields the protein CATSRAGTPGNGYTF.

This clonotype was seen a handful of times. The CDR3 nucleotides are TGCAGTGCCCTGGGACAGGGTAGCAATCAGCCCCAGCATTTT. It specifies CSALGQGSNQPQHF. The rearrangement links TRBV20-1 to TRBJ1-5; 9 bases map to TRBD1. V shed 6 bases, J shed 0 bases, and the junction held 3 bases outside the gene matches. Germline CDR1 and CDR2: DFQATT and SNEGSKA (reference sequence). The CDR3 has 14 residues.

This clonotype was seen many times. The chain recombines TRBV7-2 with TRBJ2-2; the D is unclear. Germline V gives CDR1 SGHTA, CDR2 FQGNSA. V shed 1 base and J shed 0 bases, with 3 bases lying between them. The CDR3 loop spans 14 amino acids. CDR3 sequence: CASSLDTNTGELFF. CDR3 nucleotide sequence: TGTGCCAGCAGCTTAGACACGAACACCGGGGAGCTGTTTTTT.

This clonotype has a count of ten or more. The chain employs TRBV4-2 and TRBJ2-1, with 11 positions matching TRBD2. Germline CDR1 and CDR2: LGHNA and YNFKEQ. CDR3 length: 16 residues. V dropped 0 bases and J dropped 7; count of bases not matched to a gene: 5. The CDR3 loop is CASSQDLSSGGNEQFF. CDR3 bases: TGTGCCAGCAGCCAAGATCTGTCTAGCGGGGGGAATGAGCAGTTCTTC.

Within the sample, this clonotype is medium-sized. CDR3 amino acids: CASSLGQGADTQYF. CDR3 in DNA: TGTGCCAGCAGCTTAGGACAGGGGGCAGATACGCAGTATTTT. This rearrangement joins TRBV7-2 to TRBJ2-3; 9 bases fit TRBD1. Germline lookup yields CDR1 SGHTA and CDR2 FQGNSA. The CDR3 runs to 14 residues. The V gene end was trimmed by 1 base and the J gene end by 4 bases; junction bases not matched to a gene: 0.

This clonotype appeared many times. The chain recombines TRBV24-1 with TRBJ1-6; 7 bases align to TRBD1. From germline, CDR1 is KGHDR and CDR2 SFDVKD. The CDR3 has 15 amino acids. With 12 bases clipped from V and 3 bases from J, the junction kept 10 bases outside the gene matches. This chain's CDR3 is CAGSRDSRYNSPLHF. The CDR3 nucleotides are TGTGCCGGATCCCGGGACAGCCGCTATAATTCACCCCTCCACTTT.

This clonotype was seen repeatedly, ten times or more. The gene calls are TRBV18 and TRBJ2-1; D gene uncertain. Germline loops: CDR1 KGHSH, CDR2 LQKENI. This CDR3 is built from 15 residues. Deletions cut 3 bases from V and 5 bases from J, with 14 bases between. For the CDR3, the DNA is TGTGCCAGCTCACCGACCGATTCCGGAGACAATGAGCAGTTCTTC. Translation gives CASSPTDSGDNEQFF.

About this clonotype: An end of the junction differs from the germline gene, which may be a read error. DNA of the CDR3: TGCAGTGCTAGTCCCGCCGGGACAGGGTATTACGCGCAGTACTTC. Translating it yields CSASPAGTGYYAQYF. V usage is TRBV20-1 and J usage is TRBJ2-7; TRBD1 agrees at 9 bases. Per germline, CDR1 DFQATT and CDR2 SNEGSKA (reference sequence). The CDR3 sequence is 15 residues long.

This clonotype was counted ten times or more. J is TRBJ2-3 and V is TRBV20-1, with no clear D. V lost 1 base and J 2 bases, leaving 1 base between the germline ends. Germline lookup yields CDR1 DFQATT and CDR2 SNEGSKA (reference sequence). This CDR3 contains 11 residues. CDR3 coding DNA: TGCAGTGCTAGAGTCACAGATACGCAGTATTTT. This translates into CSARVTDTQYF.

Many counts were recorded for this clonotype. The chain uses TRBV7-9 and TRBJ1-1, with D possibly TRBD1 on 5 matching bases. CDR3 size: 16 residues. Germline-derived CDR1 and CDR2 are SEHNR and FQNEAQ (reference sequence). Trimming took off 6 bases at V and 1 base at J, with 18 bases between the two ends. The CDR3 loop reads CASSSWGGPKNTEAFF. Here the CDR3 DNA reads TGTGCCAGCAGTTCCTGGGGCGGCCCTAAGAACACTGAAGCTTTCTTT.

This clonotype was found many times. This chain connects TRBV7-9 to TRBJ2-7; 12 positions agree with TRBD1. Germline trimming cut 3 bases from V and 11 bases from J; bases unmatched to any gene: 5. The CDR3 covers 13 residues. CDR1 SEHNR and CDR2 FQNEAQ come from the germline V gene (reference sequence). Here the CDR3 reads CASSLGQGARKYF. The CDR3 coding sequence is TGTGCCAGCAGCTTGGGACAGGGGGCGAGGAAGTACTTC.

This clonotype has at least ten counts. The chain is built from TRBV11-2 and TRBJ1-5, with 8 bases identical to TRBD1. This CDR3 has 15 residues. Germline CDR1 and CDR2: SGHAT and FQNNGV. V was pared by 3 bases and J by 6 bases, with 7 bases of the junction left unmatched. CDR3 in amino acids: CASSFFQGAGQPQHF. For the CDR3, the DNA is TGTGCCAGCAGCTTTTTCCAGGGGGCGGGTCAGCCCCAGCATTTT.